This T cell receptor beta chain was recovered during a study of sequential checkpoint blockade in melanoma. Study details: Arm A got nivolumab then ipilimumab; arm B the reverse, 1:1.

The table came from immunoSEQ multiplex PCR; TCRdb's copy has only in-frame clones and leaves some out. The table includes 25,000 to 30,000 clones, approximately 75% detected once. This clone showed up just a few times. As for treatment: randomized to nivolumab then ipilimumab (arm A) or the reverse (arm B). The germline gives CDR1 SGHDT, CDR2 YYEEEE. Deletions cut 1 base from V and 7 bases from J, with 9 bases between. The CDR3 has 12 amino acids. Material: CD8+ T cells sorted from blood (inferred from file names), obtained from a patient given nivolumab and ipilimumab in sequence. V and J are TRBV5-6 and TRBJ2-7; D perhaps matches TRBD2 (6 bases). The clonotype was recovered from a human donor with melanoma. This CDR3 reads CASSLSGREQYF. CDR3 nucleotides: TGTGCCAGCAGCTTGTCAGGGAGGGAGCAGTACTTC.